This is a list of T cell receptor beta chains from one sample in a study of breast tumors, draining lymph nodes, adjacent tissues. TCRdb fed the multiplex PCR reads into MiXCR, producing one record per CDR3 protein. The data contain under 250,000 distinct CDR3 sequences, approximately 30% of them singletons. The sequencing input was axillary lymph node tissue. These receptors came from a female donor with breast cancer. Some clones in this sample may be carry-over from other donors' samples. Each CDR3 is given with its conserved first and last residue. The order of the fields is D gene, J gene, V gene, clone size, CDR3 protein, CDR3 DNA. D genes are given only for firm matches. Expanded clones get a size class; other rows say once, few or many, or leave the size out.

>.|TRBJ2-3|TRBV5-1|.
CASSLGTETDTQYF
TGCGCCAGCAGCCTCGGGACTGAGACAGATACGCAGTATTTT
>TRBD2|TRBJ2-7|TRBV11-2|many
CASSTTAGGVYEQYF
TGTGCCAGCAGCACCACAGCGGGAGGGGTCTACGAGCAGTACTTC
>TRBD2|TRBJ2-1|TRBV19|.
CASRKGLAGAGGRGNARFF
TGTGCCAGTAGGAAGGGACTAGCGGGAGCTGGAGGTAGGGGTAATGCGCGGTTCTTC
>.|TRBJ1-2|TRBV20-1|many
CSAKEVGGYTF
TGCAGTGCCAAGGAAGTGGGGGGCTACACCTTC
>.|TRBJ2-5|TRBV29-1|many
CSVEVSGSQETQYF
TGCAGCGTTGAAGTTTCCGGATCCCAAGAGACCCAGTACTTC
>.|TRBJ2-1|TRBV3-1|.
CASSQIIQATAGNEQFF
TGTGCCAGCAGCCAAATTATTCAGGCTACCGCGGGTAATGAGCAGTTCTTC
>.|TRBJ2-7|TRBV27|many
CASTLRGSTYEQYF
TGTGCCAGCACTTTGAGGGGGTCGACCTACGAGCAGTACTTC
>TRBD1|TRBJ2-4|TRBV20-1|.
CSAFQGAKNTQYF
TGCAGTGCTTTTCAGGGGGCCAAAAACACTCAGTACTTC
>TRBD2|TRBJ2-5|TRBV6-1|many
CASRHGRGTQYF
TGTGCCAGCAGACATGGGAGGGGGACCCAGTACTTC
>.|TRBJ2-1|TRBV7-9|once
CASSLAGGGSSYNEQFF
TGTGCCAGCAGCTTAGCGGGAGGGGGGAGCTCCTACAATGAGCAGTTCTTC
>.|TRBJ2-3|TRBV7-6|.
CASSLGPDRSTDTQYF
TGTGCCAGCAGCTTAGGGCCGGACAGAAGCACAGATACGCAGTATTTT
>.|TRBJ2-3|TRBV30|.
CAWSVIGGLYGTDTQYF
TGTGCCTGGAGTGTAATTGGGGGGTTATACGGGACAGATACGCAGTATTTT
>.|TRBJ2-2|TRBV10-3|many
CAISSNTGELFF
TGTGCCATCAGTAGCAACACCGGGGAGCTGTTTTTT
>.|TRBJ1-6|TRBV12-3/TRBV12-4|.
CASSFTTTVNSPLHF
TGTGCCAGCAGTTTCACTACGACGGTAAATTCACCCCTCCACTTT
>.|TRBJ2-5|TRBV7-9|many
CASSFGTGLQETQHF
TGTGCCAGCAGCTTCGGGACCGGGCTCCAAGAGACCCAGCACTTC
>TRBD2|TRBJ2-1|TRBV5-1|once
CASSWTSGRSQFF
TGCGCCAGTAGCTGGACTAGCGGGAGGTCCCAGTTCTTC
>.|TRBJ2-3|TRBV5-1|many
CASSLVRGRADTQYF
TGCGCCAGCAGCCTTGTCCGGGGGCGGGCAGATACGCAGTATTTT
>.|TRBJ2-7|TRBV7-2|.
CASSLSGTVSYEQYF
TGTGCCAGCAGCTTAAGTGGGACGGTATCCTACGAGCAGTACTTC
>.|TRBJ1-2|TRBV18|many
CASSPFLGDYGYTF
TGTGCCAGCTCACCATTTCTGGGAGACTATGGCTACACCTTC
>TRBD1|TRBJ2-3|TRBV28|few
CASSLDRGRADTQYF
TGTGCCAGCAGTTTAGACAGGGGGCGCGCAGATACGCAGTATTTT
>.|TRBJ2-3|TRBV20-1|many
CSAYEGVGITDTQYF
TGCAGTGCTTACGAGGGGGTAGGAATCACAGATACGCAGTATTTT
>.|TRBJ2-7|TRBV28|.
CASSFQIRPYEQYF
TGTGCCAGCAGTTTCCAGATTCGTCCATACGAGCAGTACTTC
>TRBD1|TRBJ2-3|TRBV20-1|many
CSASRQGVLTDTQYF
TGCAGTGCTAGTCGCCAGGGGGTCCTCACAGATACGCAGTATTTT
>.|TRBJ2-5|TRBV6-6|.
CASGRGETQYF
TGTGCCAGCGGACGGGGCGAGACCCAGTACTTC
>.|TRBJ1-6|TRBV5-5|many
CASSLSENFLNSPLHF
TGTGCCAGCAGCTTGTCGGAGAATTTCTTAAATTCACCCCTCCACTTT
>TRBD2|TRBJ2-4|TRBV20-1|many
CSARPSRGAGLAKNIQYF
TGCAGTGCTAGGCCCTCAAGGGGAGCGGGATTAGCCAAAAACATTCAGTACTTC
>.|TRBJ1-4|TRBV7-9|.
CASSKDAEGNEKLFF
TGTGCCAGCAGCAAGGACGCTGAGGGTAACGAAAAACTGTTTTTT
>TRBD2|TRBJ2-1|TRBV5-1|many
CASSLSGTTYNEQFF
TGCGCCAGCAGCTTGAGCGGGACCACCTACAATGAGCAGTTCTTC
>TRBD2|TRBJ2-1|TRBV20-1|many
CSALSTSDHEQFF
TGCAGTGCTCTCTCAACTAGCGACCATGAGCAGTTCTTC
>.|TRBJ1-5|TRBV19|many
CASTSTGTGYSNQPQHF
TGTGCCAGTACCTCGACGGGGACGGGATATAGCAATCAGCCCCAGCATTTT
>.|TRBJ1-2|TRBV18|many
CASSPGGTNYGYTF
TGTGCCAGCTCACCGGGAGGCACTAACTATGGCTACACCTTC
>TRBD2|TRBJ2-1|TRBV27|.
CASSLSWTSGSYEQFF
TGTGCCAGCAGTTTATCTTGGACTAGCGGGAGCTATGAGCAGTTCTTT
>.|TRBJ2-2|TRBV27|.
CASSSGAGELFF
TGTGCCAGCAGCTCGGGGGCCGGGGAGCTGTTTTTT
>.|TRBJ2-1|TRBV7-8|.
CASSLNSAEQSF
TGTGCTAGCAGCTTAAACTCAGCCGAGCAGTCCTTC
>.|TRBJ2-5|TRBV2|.
CASSLGDTWGETQYF
TGTGCCAGCAGCTTGGGGGACACCTGGGGGGAGACCCAGTACTTC
>.|TRBJ2-2|TRBV20-1|.
CSASGGVVAGELFF
TGCAGTGCCAGTGGTGGGGTTGTGGCGGGGGAGCTGTTTTTT
>.|TRBJ1-5|TRBV5-1|.
CASSQQGFVRGTKNQPQHF
TGCGCCAGCAGCCAACAGGGATTTGTGAGGGGAACAAAAAATCAGCCCCAGCATTTT